A selection of T cell receptor beta chains follows, all from one sample in a study of T cell clusters in autoimmune cytopenias. TCRdb reprocessed the multiplex PCR reads and keeps a single row for each CDR3 protein, giving no DNA. The ten top clones account for roughly 2.1%, within a sample of some 14,000 distinct CDR3 sequences. Specimen: peripheral blood. These receptors were taken from a human donor with an autoimmune cytopenia or autoimmune hepatitis (not recorded which). Each CDR3 is given with its conserved first and last residue. Clone size is stated in some rows and not others, as once, few, many or a class when expanded.

v_call,clone_size,j_call,cdr3_aa
TRBV10-3,.,TRBJ2-3,CAISERDTQYF
TRBV6-5,.,TRBJ1-2,CASRQETYGYTF
TRBV5-4,.,TRBJ1-1,CASSFEWGRGTEAFF
TRBV18,medium-sized,TRBJ2-1,CASSPASGGREQFF
TRBV29-1,medium-sized,TRBJ1-3,CSVSTGAGNTIYF
TRBV6-2/TRBV6-3,.,TRBJ2-1,CASSRLGGEQFF
TRBV18,.,TRBJ2-7,CASSLRGQGVSYEQYF
TRBV30,.,TRBJ1-2,CARQDRRVTLNYGYTF
TRBV7-3,.,TRBJ2-2,CASSDGTGAAGELFF
TRBV5-4,.,TRBJ1-2,CASSFGVLRGYTF
TRBV12-3/TRBV12-4,.,TRBJ1-2,CASRSDSPDGYTF
TRBV7-2,.,TRBJ2-3,CASTGQDTQYF
TRBV18,.,TRBJ1-1,CASSPGTGNTEAFF
TRBV5-1,.,TRBJ2-2,CASSRWTSGTSGELFF
TRBV19,.,TRBJ2-7,CASSIESGTYEQYF
TRBV19,medium-sized,TRBJ2-1,CASSASGPGLSYNEQFF
TRBV7-6,.,TRBJ2-5,CASSLYKTSGGQETQYF
TRBV27,.,TRBJ1-2,CASSLRREVFGYTF
TRBV5-5,.,TRBJ2-2,CASSLTPRGIGELFF
TRBV5-6,.,TRBJ2-1,CASSSGTGRMNEQFF
TRBV11-1,.,TRBJ2-1,CASSLGNLAGSSYNEQFF
TRBV12-3/TRBV12-4,.,TRBJ2-3,CASSFGLSEVSTDTQYF
TRBV12-3/TRBV12-4,.,TRBJ1-1,CAIERGRNTEAFF
TRBV6-4,.,TRBJ2-7,CASSRQAGYEQYF
TRBV19,.,TRBJ2-2,CACSGRGTGELFF
TRBV20-1,.,TRBJ1-2,CSAPTFPYGYTF
TRBV29-1,medium-sized,TRBJ2-7,CSVENRAYEQYF
TRBV30,.,TRBJ2-7,CAWSGSDRYYEQYF